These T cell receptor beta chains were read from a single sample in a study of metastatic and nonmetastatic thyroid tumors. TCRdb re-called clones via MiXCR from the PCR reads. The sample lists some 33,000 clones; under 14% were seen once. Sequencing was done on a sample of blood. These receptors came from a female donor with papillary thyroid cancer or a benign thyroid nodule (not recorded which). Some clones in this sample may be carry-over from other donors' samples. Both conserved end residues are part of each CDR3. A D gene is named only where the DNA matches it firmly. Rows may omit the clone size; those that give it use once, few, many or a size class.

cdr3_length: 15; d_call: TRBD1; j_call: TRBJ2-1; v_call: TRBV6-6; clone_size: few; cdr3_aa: CASSYVTGVPNEQFF; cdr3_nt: TGTGCCAGCAGTTATGTGACAGGGGTCCCCAATGAGCAGTTCTTC
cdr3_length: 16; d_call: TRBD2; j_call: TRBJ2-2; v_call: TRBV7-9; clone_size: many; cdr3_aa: CASSEELAGQTGELFF; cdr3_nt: TGTGCCAGCAGCGAGGAGCTAGCGGGACAAACCGGGGAGCTGTTTTTT
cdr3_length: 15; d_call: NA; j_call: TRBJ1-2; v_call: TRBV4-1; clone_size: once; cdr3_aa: CASSQEQSGLAGYTF; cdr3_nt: TGCGCCAGCAGCCAAGAACAATCAGGGTTGGCAGGCTACACCTTC
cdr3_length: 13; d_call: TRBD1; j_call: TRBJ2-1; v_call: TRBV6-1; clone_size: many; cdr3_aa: CASTDRDQNEQFF; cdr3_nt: TGTGCCAGCACCGACAGGGACCAAAATGAGCAGTTCTTC
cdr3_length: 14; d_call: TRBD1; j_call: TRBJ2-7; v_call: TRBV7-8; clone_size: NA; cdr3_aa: CASSARQGTYEQYF; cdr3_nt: TGTGCCAGCAGCGCCCGACAGGGGACCTACGAGCAGTACTTC
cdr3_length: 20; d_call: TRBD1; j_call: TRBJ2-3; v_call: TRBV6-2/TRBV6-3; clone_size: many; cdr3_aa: CASSSRQGGSLRGPPDTQYF; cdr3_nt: TGTGCCAGCAGTTCCCGACAGGGGGGCTCCTTGAGGGGTCCACCAGATACGCAGTATTTT
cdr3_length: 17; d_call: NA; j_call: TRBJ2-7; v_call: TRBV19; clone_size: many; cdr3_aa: CASSIDRNGKRSYEQYF; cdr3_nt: TGTGCCAGTAGTATAGATCGGAACGGGAAACGCTCCTACGAGCAGTACTTC
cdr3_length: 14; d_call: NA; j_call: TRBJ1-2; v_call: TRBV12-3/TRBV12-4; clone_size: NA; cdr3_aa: CASSSAGAFYGYTF; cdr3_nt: TGTGCCAGCAGTTCCGCCGGGGCCTTCTATGGCTACACCTTC
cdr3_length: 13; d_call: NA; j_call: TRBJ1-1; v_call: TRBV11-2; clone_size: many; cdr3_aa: CASSPGQGLEAFF; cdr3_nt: TGTGCCAGCAGTCCGGGCCAAGGCCTAGAAGCTTTCTTT
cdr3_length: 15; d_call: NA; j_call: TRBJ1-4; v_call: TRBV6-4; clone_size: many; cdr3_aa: CASSLRGPRCEKLFF; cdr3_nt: TGTGCCAGCAGTCTGAGGGGCCCTCGGTGTGAAAAACTGTTTTTT
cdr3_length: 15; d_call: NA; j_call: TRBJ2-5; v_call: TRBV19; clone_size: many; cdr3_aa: CASSIGGSFGVTQYF; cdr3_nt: TGTGCCAGTAGTATAGGTGGGAGCTTCGGAGTGACCCAGTACTTC
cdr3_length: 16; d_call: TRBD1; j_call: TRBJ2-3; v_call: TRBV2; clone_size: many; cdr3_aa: CASSDPSTGGTDTQYF; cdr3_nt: TGTGCCAGCAGTGATCCGTCGACAGGGGGCACAGATACGCAGTATTTT
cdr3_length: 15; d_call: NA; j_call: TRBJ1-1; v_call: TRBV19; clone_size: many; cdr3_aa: CASSIDFRENTEAFF; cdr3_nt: TGTGCCAGTAGTATAGACTTTCGAGAGAACACTGAAGCTTTCTTT
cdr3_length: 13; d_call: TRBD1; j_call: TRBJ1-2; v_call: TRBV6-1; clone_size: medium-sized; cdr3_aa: CASTRTGGVGYTF; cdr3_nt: TGTGCCAGCACCAGGACAGGCGGTGTCGGCTACACCTTC